Given below is one T cell receptor (beta chain) in context. Its cognate antigen is unknown. It was autoimmune disease history or systemic immunosuppression that excluded patients. The data were taken from a study of OX40 agonist ivuxolimab in advanced cancers. Overall study: Ivuxolimab, an antibody acting as an agonist of OX40 (CD134), was used to treat patients.

Libraries were prepared by immunoSEQ multiplex PCR; TCRdb keeps only in-frame clonotypes and omits some of them. The table includes tens of thousands of clones, 70% to 90% detected once. The V gene end was trimmed by 7 bases and the J gene end by 0 bases; junction bases not matched to a gene: 1. Germline CDR1 SNHLY, CDR2 FYNNEI. This CDR3 contains 14 residues. Study-level points and caveats: Partial responders at 0.1-3.0 mg/kg had among the lowest clonal expansion. CD8+ T cells showed, on average, more clonal expansion than CD4+ cells.

The rearrangement uses TRBV2 and TRBJ2-3; 10 nucleotides align to TRBD2. Here the sequenced sample was CD4+ or CD8+ T cells sorted from blood, taken in a trial of the OX40 agonist ivuxolimab. The source is an adult with an advanced solid tumor such as melanoma, head and neck, liver or kidney cancer. CDR3 in DNA: TGTGCCAGCAAACTAGCGGGGAGCACAGATACGCAGTATTTT. Its protein is CASKLAGSTDTQYF.